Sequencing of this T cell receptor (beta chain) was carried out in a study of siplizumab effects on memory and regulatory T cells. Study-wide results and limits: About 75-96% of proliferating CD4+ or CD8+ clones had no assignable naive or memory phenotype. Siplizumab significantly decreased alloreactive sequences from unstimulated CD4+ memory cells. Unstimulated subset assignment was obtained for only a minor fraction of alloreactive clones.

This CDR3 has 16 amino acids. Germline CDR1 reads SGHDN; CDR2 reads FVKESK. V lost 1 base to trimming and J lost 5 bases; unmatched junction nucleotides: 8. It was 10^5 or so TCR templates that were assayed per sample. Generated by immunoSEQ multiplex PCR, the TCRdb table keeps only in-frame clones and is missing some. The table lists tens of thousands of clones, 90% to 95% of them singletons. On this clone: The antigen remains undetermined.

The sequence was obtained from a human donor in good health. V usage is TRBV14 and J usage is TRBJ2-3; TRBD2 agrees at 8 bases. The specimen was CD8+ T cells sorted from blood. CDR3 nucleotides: TGTGCCAGCAGCCAAGTTCAAGCGGGGGTCCAAGATACGCAGTATTTT. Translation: CASSQVQAGVQDTQYF.